This T cell receptor beta chain was recorded in a study of identical twins. Study observations and caveats: For out-of-frame beta sequences, excess twin sharing was weaker.

TCRdb reanalysed the 5' RACE reads using MiXCR and keeps one entry per CDR3 protein. The sample lists hundreds of thousands of distinct CDR3 sequences, about 18% seen once, with roughly 13% in the top ten. This clonotype was found a few times. Its cognate antigen is unknown. The CDR3 consists of 17 residues. Trimming stripped 8 bases from V and 0 bases from J, with 23 bases between. Germline V gene sequence: CDR1 SNHLY, CDR2 FYNNEI. The same data also contributed to another study, on T cells expressing NK-cell markers. This second study notes: Sequenced donors, eight in total, included seven who were HCMV-seropositive and one who was seronegative.

This sequence originates from a woman between 18 and 29 years old in good health. The rearrangement links TRBV2 to TRBJ2-7; D possibly uses TRBD1 or TRBD2 (5 bases each). The specimen was PBMCs. The CDR3 here is CASGGVLGPASSYEQYF. CDR3 sequence (DNA): TGTGCCAGCGGCGGAGTCCTGGGACCCGCAAGCTCCTACGAGCAGTACTTC.